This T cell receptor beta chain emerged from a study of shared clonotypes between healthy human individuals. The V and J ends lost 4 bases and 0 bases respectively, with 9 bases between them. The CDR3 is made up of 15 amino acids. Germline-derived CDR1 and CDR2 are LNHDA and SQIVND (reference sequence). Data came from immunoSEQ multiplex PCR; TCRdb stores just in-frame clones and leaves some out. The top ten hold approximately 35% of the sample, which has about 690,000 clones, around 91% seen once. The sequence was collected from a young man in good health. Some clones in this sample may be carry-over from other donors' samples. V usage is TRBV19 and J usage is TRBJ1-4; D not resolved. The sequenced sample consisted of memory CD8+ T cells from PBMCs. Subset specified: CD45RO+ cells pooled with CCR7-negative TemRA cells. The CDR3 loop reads CASSSMGTTNEKLFF. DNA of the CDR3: TGTGCCAGTAGTAGTATGGGGACAACTAATGAAAAACTGTTTTTT.